A single sample gave rise to the 31 T cell receptor beta chains below, sequenced in a study of blood T cell repertoires in COVID-19. The table came from immunoSEQ multiplex PCR; TCRdb's copy has only in-frame clones and leaves some out. The table includes approximately 150,000 clones, about 85% detected once. What was sequenced was PBMCs or T cells enriched from blood (not recorded which). These receptors were obtained from a middle-aged woman who had recovered from COVID-19.

The genes are TRBV30 and TRBJ1-2, with TRBD1 matching over 7 bases. The germline V gene encodes CDR1 GTSNPN and CDR2 SVGIG (reference sequence). The CDR3 extends over 13 amino acids. The trim removed 3 bases at V and 7 bases at J, leaving 8 bases unmatched. The CDR3 is CAWSVGGLGGYTF. The CDR3 coding sequence is TGTGCCTGGAGCGTAGGGGGCTTAGGTGGCTACACCTTC.

The chain links TRBV7-2 to TRBJ1-2, with D perhaps matching TRBD1 (5 bases). The V and J ends lost 0 bases and 2 bases respectively, with 10 bases between them. The CDR3 spans 15 residues. Germline V gives CDR1 SGHTA, CDR2 FQGNSA. CDR3 in DNA: TGTGCCAGCAGCTTAGCCGGGGGTGGGAACTATGGCTACACCTTC. Its protein is CASSLAGGGNYGYTF.

This clone has only a few counts. The chain employs TRBV7-9 and TRBJ2-1; 8 positions agree with TRBD2. Germline V gives CDR1 SEHNR, CDR2 FQNEAQ (reference sequence). After removal of 5 bases from V and 8 bases from J, the junction contained 17 bases not matched to a gene. CDR3 length: 17 residues. Here the CDR3 DNA reads TGTGCCAGCAGCCAGGCGTCCGGGACTAGTAGCGTCTATGAGCAGTTCTTC. Protein product: CASSQASGTSSVYEQFF.

V and J are TRBV5-1 and TRBJ1-2, with 7 bases that match TRBD1. There are 15 residues in the CDR3. CDR1 is SGHRS and CDR2 is YFSETQ in the germline V gene. V lost 2 bases and J lost 8; bases outside the gene matches: 12. The CDR3 loop is CASSFSSTGVDGYTF. The CDR3 DNA reads as TGCGCCAGCAGCTTTTCATCCACAGGGGTAGACGGCTACACCTTC.

The J gene is TRBJ2-1, the V gene TRBV9, with TRBD2 matching over 12 bases. The CDR3 runs to 16 residues. The trim removed 4 bases at V and 8 bases at J, leaving 10 bases unmatched. Germline-derived CDR1 and CDR2 are SGDLS and YYNGEE. The CDR3 loop is CASSSSTSGSTHEQFF. The CDR3 DNA reads as TGTGCCAGCAGCTCCTCGACTAGCGGGAGTACCCATGAGCAGTTCTTC. The variable domain in full, with the rest retrieved from reference TRBV9 and TRBJ2-1, is DSGVTQTPKHLITATGQRVTLRCSPRSGDLSVYWYQQSLDQGLQFLIQYYNGEERAKGNILERFSAQQFPDLHSELNLSSLELGDSALYFCASSSSTSGSTHEQFFGPGTRLTVL.

The chain combines TRBV10-3 with TRBJ1-2, with 9 nucleotides matching TRBD1. This CDR3 has 14 amino acids. CDR1 is ENHRY and CDR2 is SYGVKD in the germline V gene. V shed 6 bases, J shed 4 bases, and the junction held 6 bases outside the gene matches. Written as DNA, the CDR3 is TGTGCCATCAGCCGGACAGGGGCCGGCTATGGCTACACCTTC. Amino acids: CAISRTGAGYGYTF.

The chain is built from TRBV2 and TRBJ2-1; D is undetermined. This CDR3 has 14 amino acids. Germline V gene lookup returns CDR1 SNHLY and CDR2 FYNNEI. Trimming cost V 7 bases and J 7 bases, with 17 bases left between them. In DNA form, the CDR3 reads TGTGCCAGCATGAGAGTCTCCTACCTGAATGAGCAGTTCTTC. Protein: CASMRVSYLNEQFF.

This chain joins TRBV4-2 and TRBJ2-7; D is ambiguous. The V gene lost 0 bases and the J gene lost 5 bases, with 17 bases spanning the gap. The CDR3 length is 16 residues. Germline V gene lookup returns CDR1 LGHNA and CDR2 YNFKEQ. CDR3 in amino acids: CASSQERSGTYNEQYF. The CDR3 region has the DNA TGTGCCAGCAGCCAAGAGAGGTCGGGTACGTACAACGAGCAGTACTTC.

The chain recombines TRBV5-1 with TRBJ2-1; 8 bases are a match to TRBD2. The germline CDR1 and CDR2 sequences are SGHRS and YFSETQ. CDR3 length equals 15 residues. J lost 2 bases, V lost 0 bases, and 1 base had no gene match. In DNA form, the CDR3 reads TGCGCCAGCAGCTTGGGACTAGCGACCTACAATGAGCAGTTCTTC. Its translation is CASSLGLATYNEQFF.

The rearrangement joins TRBV4-2 to TRBJ1-1; a possible D gene is TRBD1 (6 bases). Germline V gene lookup returns CDR1 LGHNA and CDR2 YNFKEQ. V lost 3 bases, J lost 11 bases, and 16 bases lay in between. The CDR3 has 13 residues. The CDR3 DNA is TGTGCCAGCAGCCATACAGGGAGGGACGGGGCTTTCTTT. Its translation is CASSHTGRDGAFF.

The chain employs TRBV6-5 and TRBJ1-1, with TRBD1 matching 8 bases. V gave up 4 bases and J gave up 3 bases; unmatched junction bases: 7. CDR1 and CDR2 (germline): MNHEY, SVGAGI. The CDR3 is 15 residues long. The CDR3 DNA reads as TGTGCCAGCAGTTTGAACCCCAGGGGGCACACTGAAGCTTTCTTT. This encodes CASSLNPRGHTEAFF.

The chain links TRBV2 to TRBJ2-7; 7 bases are shared with TRBD1. The CDR3 is made up of 13 amino acids. V dropped 7 bases and J dropped 5; count of bases not matched to a gene: 8. Germline V gene data show CDR1 as SNHLY and CDR2 as FYNNEI. The CDR3: CASTAETGDEQYF. The DNA of the CDR3 is TGTGCCAGCACCGCTGAAACAGGGGACGAGCAGTACTTC.

The chain has TRBV24-1 and TRBJ2-3; 7 bases match TRBD1. The CDR3 length is 13 residues. Trimming cost V 3 bases and J 6 bases; bases outside gene matches: 2. Germline loops: CDR1 KGHDR, CDR2 SFDVKD. The DNA for the CDR3 is TGTGCCACCAGTGATAGGACAGGTGATACGCAGTATTTT. Amino acids: CATSDRTGDTQYF.

The chain links TRBV19 to TRBJ1-4; D unresolved. Trimming took 4 bases from V and 6 from J, leaving 18 bases between them. The germline CDR1 and CDR2 sequences are LNHDA and SQIVND (reference sequence). The CDR3 is made up of 16 amino acids. The CDR3 sequence is CASSKTEGRMDEKLFF. The CDR3 DNA sequence: TGTGCCAGTAGTAAAACAGAAGGGAGAATGGATGAAAAACTGTTTTTT.

The chain carries TRBV3-1 (or the pseudogene TRBV3-2) and TRBJ2-5, with a weak D call TRBD2 (6 bases). The CDR3 has 15 residues. V was pared by 0 bases and J by 5 bases, with 13 bases between. In germline, CDR1 is LGHDT, CDR2 YNNKEL (reference sequence). In DNA form, the CDR3 reads TGTGCCAGCAGCCAAGAAGCACAAGGAGGGGAGACCCAGTACTTC. This sequence encodes CASSQEAQGGETQYF.

This sequence joins TRBV28 and TRBJ2-3; 11 nucleotides line up with TRBD1. Germline V gives CDR1 MDHEN, CDR2 SYDVKM. The CDR3 is 18 amino acids. The V and J ends lost 3 bases and 0 bases, in that order; junction bases with no gene match: 8. The CDR3 DNA sequence: TGTGCCAGCAGTTTCAATAGGGGACAGGGGGATAGCACAGATACGCAGTATTTT. Protein: CASSFNRGQGDSTDTQYF.

This clone was seen a handful of times. The CDR3 loop reads CASSEVRTPQQFF. The CDR3 bases are TGTGCCAGCAGTGAAGTTCGGACACCCCAGCAGTTCTTC. The rearrangement links TRBV2 to TRBJ2-1, with D possibly matching TRBD1 (5 bases). CDR3 length: 13 amino acids. V lost 1 base to trimming and J lost 11 bases, with 12 bases between them. Per the germline V gene, CDR1 is SNHLY and CDR2 is FYNNEI.

This chain links TRBV7-3 with TRBJ2-1, with D tentatively TRBD2 (6 bases). V was shortened by 2 bases and J by 9 bases, with 8 bases between the two germline ends. Germline lookup yields CDR1 SGHTA and CDR2 FQGTGA. The CDR3 loop spans 12 amino acids. CDR3 sequence (DNA): TGTGCCAGCAGCTTATACGGGGGTGAGCAGTTCTTC. The encoded protein is CASSLYGGEQFF.

The rearrangement uses TRBV19 and TRBJ1-5; TRBD1 matches at 8 bases. Germline trimming cut 3 bases from V and 9 bases from J; bases unmatched to any gene: 4. CDR3 length: 13 residues. Germline V lookup: CDR1 LNHDA, CDR2 SQIVND (reference sequence). The chain's CDR3 is CASSMDREGPQHF. The CDR3 DNA follows: TGTGCCAGTAGTATGGACAGGGAAGGGCCCCAGCATTTT. Filled out from reference TRBV19 and TRBJ1-5, the complete variable domain reads DGGITQSPKYLFRKEGQNVTLSCEQNLNHDAMYWYRQDPGQGLRLIYYSQIVNDFQKGDIAEGYSVSREKKESFPLTVTSAQKNPTAFYLCASSMDREGPQHFGDGTRLSIL.

This chain links TRBV10-1 with TRBJ2-3; 7 bases fit TRBD2. J was trimmed by 2 bases and V by 0 bases; bases with no gene match: 5. The CDR3 is 16 residues long. Germline CDR1 and CDR2: WNHNN and SYGVQD (reference sequence). Here the CDR3 DNA reads TGCGCCAGCAGTGAGTCTCTAGCGGACCTCACAGATACGCAGTATTTT. It yields the protein CASSESLADLTDTQYF.

The chain combines TRBV2 with TRBJ2-7; D remains ambiguous. Germline CDR1 is SNHLY and CDR2 is FYNNEI. V dropped 3 bases and J dropped 2 bases, with 8 bases sitting between them. The CDR3 totals 13 residues. Here the CDR3 DNA reads TGTGCCAGCAGTGAGTACATTCCCTACGAGCAGTACTTC. The encoded protein is CASSEYIPYEQYF.

The chain joins TRBV5-1 to TRBJ2-1, with 8 nucleotides matching TRBD2. Germline V gene lookup returns CDR1 SGHRS and CDR2 YFSETQ. The CDR3 has 16 residues. Trimming removed 2 bases from V and 7 bases from J; junction bases left unmatched: 11. The CDR3 is CASSFSPSGSLNEQFF. The DNA for the CDR3 is TGCGCCAGCAGCTTTTCCCCCAGCGGGAGTCTAAATGAGCAGTTCTTC.

V and J are TRBV9 and TRBJ1-6; D gene ambiguous. This CDR3 region has 16 residues. Trimming pared 3 bases from V and 0 bases from J, leaving 10 bases between. Per the germline V gene, CDR1 is SGDLS and CDR2 is YYNGEE. For the CDR3, the DNA is TGTGCCAGCAGCGCCAGCGAAAGCTCCTATAATTCACCCCTCCACTTT. This sequence encodes CASSASESSYNSPLHF. The entire variable domain, with the rest obtained from reference TRBV9 and TRBJ1-6, is as follows: DSGVTQTPKHLITATGQRVTLRCSPRSGDLSVYWYQQSLDQGLQFLIQYYNGEERAKGNILERFSAQQFPDLHSELNLSSLELGDSALYFCASSASESSYNSPLHFGNGTRLTVT.

The chain links TRBV11-2 to TRBJ2-2; the match to TRBD1 covers 7 bases. The length of the CDR3 is 15 residues. Trimming cost V 5 bases and J 6 bases; bases outside gene matches: 9. CDR1 is SGHAT, CDR2 FQNNGV, per germline. The CDR3 DNA reads as TGTGCCAGCAGCACAATAACAGGGGTGCCCGGGGAGCTGTTTTTT. This encodes CASSTITGVPGELFF.

The sample holds a few counts of this clone. The J gene is TRBJ2-1, the V gene TRBV7-8; tentatively, D is TRBD1 (5 bases). V gave up 1 base and J gave up 8 bases, with 12 bases separating them. The CDR3 runs to 14 residues. Germline assignment: CDR1 SGHVS and CDR2 FQNEAQ. The CDR3 DNA reads as TGTGCCAGCAGCTTAGGTGTTAGGGGCGATGAGCAGTTCTTC. Amino acid sequence: CASSLGVRGDEQFF.

The V gene is TRBV4-2, the J gene TRBJ2-1; 7 positions agree with TRBD2. Germline V gene lookup returns CDR1 LGHNA and CDR2 YNFKEQ. The CDR3 covers 15 residues. J was trimmed by 2 bases and V by 0 bases; bases with no gene match: 1. CDR3 loop: CASSQDRGAYNEQFF. The CDR3 region has the DNA TGTGCCAGCAGCCAAGATCGGGGGGCCTACAATGAGCAGTTCTTC.

The CDR3 DNA sequence: TGTGCCAGCAGCTTAGGGGGGGGAGCGCTAAGAACTAACTATGGCTACACCTTC. Translating it yields CASSLGGGALRTNYGYTF. The chain joins TRBV7-8 to TRBJ1-2, with a tentative D call TRBD1 (5 bases). Germline V gene sequence: CDR1 SGHVS, CDR2 FQNEAQ. The CDR3 totals 18 residues. Trimming removed 1 base from V and 0 bases from J, with 18 bases in between. Complete variable domain (other parts from reference TRBV7-8 and TRBJ1-2): GAGVSQSPRYKVAKRGQDVALRCDPISGHVSLFWYQQALGQGPEFLTYFQNEAQLDKSGLPSDRFFAERPEGSVSTLKIQRTQQEDSAVYLCASSLGGGALRTNYGYTFGSGTRLTVV.

To note about this clone: The junction does not match germline at one end; this may be a read error. The gene calls are TRBV18 and TRBJ1-4; no clear D. Germline CDR1 reads KGHSH; CDR2 reads LQKENI. There are 13 residues in the CDR3. The CDR3 sequence: CASSPNPDEKLFF. CDR3 bases: TGTGCCAGTTCACCTAATCCGGATGAAAAACTGTTTTTT.

The gene calls are TRBV7-8 and TRBJ2-1; D ambiguous. The CDR3 runs to 14 residues. Germline values: CDR1 SGHVS, CDR2 FQNEAQ. The V gene lost 1 base and the J gene lost 7 bases, with 11 bases spanning the gap. CDR3 residues: CASSLVEVSNEQFF. DNA for the CDR3: TGTGCCAGCAGCTTAGTAGAGGTATCGAATGAGCAGTTCTTC.

The chain links TRBV16 to TRBJ1-1; D is perhaps TRBD1 (5 bases). Germline CDR1 KGHSY, CDR2 FQNENV. V was clipped by 5 bases and J by 7 bases, with 14 bases between them. The CDR3 runs to 13 residues. CDR3 loop: CASSMGLHDEAFF. The CDR3 nucleotides are TGTGCCAGCAGCATGGGGCTACACGATGAAGCTTTCTTT.

The genes are TRBV28 and TRBJ2-2, with D possibly being TRBD2 (6 bases). The CDR3 has 13 residues. Germline CDR1 MDHEN, CDR2 SYDVKM. V lost 11 bases and J 1 base, leaving 11 bases between the germline ends. The CDR3 region is CAGLGGNTGELFF. The CDR3 DNA sequence: TGTGCCGGGCTGGGGGGGAACACCGGGGAGCTGTTTTTT. The full variable domain, its missing parts supplied by reference TRBV28 and TRBJ2-2, is DVKVTQSSRYLVKRTGEKVFLECVQDMDHENMFWYRQDPGLGLRLIYFSYDVKMKEKGDIPEGYSVSREKKERFSLILESASTNQTSMYLCAGLGGNTGELFFGEGSRLTVL.